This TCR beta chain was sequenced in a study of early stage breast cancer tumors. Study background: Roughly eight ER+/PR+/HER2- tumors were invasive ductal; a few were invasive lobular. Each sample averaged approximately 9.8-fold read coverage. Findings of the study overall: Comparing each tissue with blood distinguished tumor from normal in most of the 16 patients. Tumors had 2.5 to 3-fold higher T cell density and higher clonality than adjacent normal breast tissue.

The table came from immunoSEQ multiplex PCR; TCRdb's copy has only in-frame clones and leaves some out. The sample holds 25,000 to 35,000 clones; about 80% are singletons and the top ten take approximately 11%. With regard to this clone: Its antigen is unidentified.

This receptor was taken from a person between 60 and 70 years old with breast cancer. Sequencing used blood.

CDR3 amino acids: CASREGLAGVTDTQYF. DNA for the CDR3: TGCGCCAGCAGAGAAGGACTAGCGGGAGTTACAGATACGCAGTATTTT. This chain connects TRBV5-1 to TRBJ2-3; 13 nucleotides match TRBD2. The junction had 6 bases not matched to a gene; V was cut back by 5 bases and J by 3 bases. Looked up from germline, CDR1 is SGHRS and CDR2 is YFSETQ. The CDR3 runs to 16 residues.